The clone carrying this T cell receptor (beta chain) has at least ten counts. CDR1 and CDR2 from the germline V gene are LGHDT and YNNKEL (reference sequence). CDR3 length equals 13 residues. The ends were cut back, 3 bases at V and 4 bases at J, with 7 bases in the middle. The sample originates from a study of identical twins. TCRdb analysed the 5' RACE reads with MiXCR anew, one entry per CDR3 protein. The profile shows roughly 240,000 distinct CDR3 sequences, 5.5% to 7% of them singletons. These data also featured in a second study, about yellow fever vaccine responses in identical twins.

The V call is TRBV3-1, the J call TRBJ2-1, with D possibly TRBD1 on 6 matching bases. Sequencing was performed on memory (CD45RO+) T cells sorted from blood. This clonotype originated in a woman aged 18-29 years in good health. The CDR3 region is CASSQRGYNEQFF. CDR3 sequence (DNA): TGTGCCAGCAGCCAGAGGGGGTACAATGAGCAGTTCTTC.